The clone carrying this T cell receptor beta chain was observed a handful of times. Germline-derived CDR1 and CDR2 are SGHTA and FQGNSA. Trimming left V 1 base short and J 3 bases short, with 9 bases between. The CDR3 is 14 amino acids. This record belongs to a study of control samples from healthy donors and cancer patients. Some clones are missing from TCRdb's copy, which holds only in-frame ones; the method was immunoSEQ multiplex PCR. In the table there are 98,000 or so clones, about 79% of which are singletons. The clonotype comes from a woman aged 30 to 39 in good health. The chain uses TRBV7-2 and TRBJ2-5, with D maybe TRBD1 (5 bases). Sequences were obtained from blood. CDR3 DNA: TGTGCCAGCAGCTTAGATGGCAGGGAAGAGACCCAGTACTTC. The encoded protein is CASSLDGREETQYF. Based on the CDR3 plus reference TRBV7-2 and TRBJ2-5, the full variable domain is GAGVSQSPSNKVTEKGKDVELRCDPISGHTALYWYRQSLGQGLEFLIYFQGNSAPDKSGLPSDRFSAERTGGSVSTLTIQRTQQEDSAVYLCASSLDGREETQYFGPGTRLLVL.